This T cell receptor beta chain emerged from a study of blood T cell repertoires in COVID-19. This CDR3 is 14 amino acids long. Germline V gene data show CDR1 as KGHSH and CDR2 as LQKENI. Trimming shortened V by 6 bases and J by 3 bases, and 12 bases separated the two germline ends. The protocol was immunoSEQ multiplex PCR, while the TCRdb copy is restricted to in-frame clones and leaves out a portion. Of under 200,000 clones listed, about 90% are singletons. This sequence joins TRBV18 and TRBJ1-5; unclear D gene. Source material: PBMCs or T cells enriched from blood (not recorded which). The receptor was isolated from a woman between 50 and 59 years old who had recovered from COVID-19. The CDR3: CASSELAVNQPQHF. The CDR3 nucleotides are TGTGCCAGCTCGGAATTGGCGGTCAATCAGCCCCAGCATTTT.